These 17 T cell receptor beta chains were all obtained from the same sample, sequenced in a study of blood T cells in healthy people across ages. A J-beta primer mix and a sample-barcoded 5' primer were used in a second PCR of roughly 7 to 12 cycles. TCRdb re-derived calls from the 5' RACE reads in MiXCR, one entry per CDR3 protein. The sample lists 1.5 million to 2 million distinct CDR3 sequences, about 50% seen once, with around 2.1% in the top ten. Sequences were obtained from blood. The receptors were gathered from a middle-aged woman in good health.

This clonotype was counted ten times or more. The CDR3 nucleotides read TGTGCCAGCAGTGAGACTAGCGGGGGGCAAGAGACCCAGTACTTC. Translated, it gives CASSETSGGQETQYF. V usage is TRBV6-4 and J usage is TRBJ2-5, with 13 bases fitting TRBD2. The germline gives CDR1 MRHNA, CDR2 SNTAGT. The V gene end was trimmed by 3 bases and the J gene end by 2 bases; junction bases not matched to a gene: 0. The CDR3 runs to 15 residues.

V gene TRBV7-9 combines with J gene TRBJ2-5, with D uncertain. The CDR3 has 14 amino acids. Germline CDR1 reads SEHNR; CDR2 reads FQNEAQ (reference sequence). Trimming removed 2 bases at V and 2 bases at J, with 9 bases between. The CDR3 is CASSLTDLQETQYF. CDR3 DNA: TGTGCCAGCAGCTTAACAGACCTTCAAGAGACCCAGTACTTC.

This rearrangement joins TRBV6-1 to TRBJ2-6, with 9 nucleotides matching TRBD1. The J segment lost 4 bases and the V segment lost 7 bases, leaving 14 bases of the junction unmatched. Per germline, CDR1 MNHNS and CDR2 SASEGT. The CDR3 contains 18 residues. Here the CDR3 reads CASTQEGQGLTGANVLTF. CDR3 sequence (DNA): TGTGCCAGCACCCAGGAGGGACAGGGCCTAACGGGGGCCAACGTCCTGACTTTC.

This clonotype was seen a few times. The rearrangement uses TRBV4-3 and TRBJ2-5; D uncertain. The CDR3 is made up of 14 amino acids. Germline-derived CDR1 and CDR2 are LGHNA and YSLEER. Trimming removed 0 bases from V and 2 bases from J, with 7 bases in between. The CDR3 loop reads CASSQDIAQETQYF. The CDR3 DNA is TGCGCCAGCAGCCAAGATATAGCACAAGAGACCCAGTACTTC.

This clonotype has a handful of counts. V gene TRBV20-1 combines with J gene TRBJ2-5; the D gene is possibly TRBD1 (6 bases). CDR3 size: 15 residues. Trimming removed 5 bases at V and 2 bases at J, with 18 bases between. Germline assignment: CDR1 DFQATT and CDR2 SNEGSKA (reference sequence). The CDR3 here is CSALFHQGFQETQYF. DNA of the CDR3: TGCAGTGCTCTTTTTCACCAGGGGTTTCAAGAGACCCAGTACTTC.

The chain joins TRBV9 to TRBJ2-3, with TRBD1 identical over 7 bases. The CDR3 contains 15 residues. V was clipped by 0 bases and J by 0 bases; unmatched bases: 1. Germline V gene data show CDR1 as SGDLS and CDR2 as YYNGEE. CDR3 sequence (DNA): TGTGCCAGCAGCGTAGCGGGACAGAGCACAGATACGCAGTATTTT. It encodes CASSVAGQSTDTQYF.

The CDR3 DNA reads TGTGCCAGCAGCGTTAGAGGGACAGGGTCATACAATGAGCAGTTCTTC. It codes for CASSVRGTGSYNEQFF. This chain joins TRBV6-5 and TRBJ2-1; 9 nucleotides line up with TRBD1. The CDR3 consists of 16 residues. V lost 6 bases and J lost 4; bases outside the gene matches: 10. The germline CDR1 and CDR2 sequences are MNHEY and SVGAGI.

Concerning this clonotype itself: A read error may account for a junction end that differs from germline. The CDR3 DNA sequence: TGCGCCAACAGCTATGGACTAGCGGGAGAGACCCAGTACTTC. Translated: CANSYGLAGETQYF. This chain uses TRBV5-1 with TRBJ2-5; the match to TRBD2 covers 11 bases. The CDR3 has 14 residues. Germline-derived CDR1 and CDR2 are SGHRS and YFSETQ.

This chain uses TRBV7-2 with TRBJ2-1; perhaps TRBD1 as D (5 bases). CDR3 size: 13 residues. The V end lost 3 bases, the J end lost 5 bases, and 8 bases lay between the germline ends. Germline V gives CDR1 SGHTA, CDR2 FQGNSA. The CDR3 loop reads CASSFSTDNEQFF. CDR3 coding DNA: TGTGCCAGCAGCTTTTCGACAGACAATGAGCAGTTCTTC.

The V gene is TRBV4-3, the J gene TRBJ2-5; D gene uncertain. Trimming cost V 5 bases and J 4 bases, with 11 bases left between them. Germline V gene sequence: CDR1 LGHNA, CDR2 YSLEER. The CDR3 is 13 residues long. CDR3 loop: CASSSDLGETQYF. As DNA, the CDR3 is TGCGCCAGCAGCTCAGATCTAGGAGAGACCCAGTACTTC.

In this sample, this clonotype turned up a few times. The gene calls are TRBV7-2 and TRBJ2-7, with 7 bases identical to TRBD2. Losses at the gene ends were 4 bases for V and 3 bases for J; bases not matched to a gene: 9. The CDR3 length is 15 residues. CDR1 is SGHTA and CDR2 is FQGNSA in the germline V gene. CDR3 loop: CASSSAKRGVYEQYF. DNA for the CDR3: TGTGCCAGCAGCTCGGCAAAGCGGGGAGTCTACGAGCAGTACTTC. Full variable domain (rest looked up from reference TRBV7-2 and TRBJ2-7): GAGVSQSPSNKVTEKGKDVELRCDPISGHTALYWYRQSLGQGLEFLIYFQGNSAPDKSGLPSDRFSAERTGGSVSTLTIQRTQQEDSAVYLCASSSAKRGVYEQYFGPGTRLTVT.

CDR3 protein: CSARGRDETEAFF. CDR3 DNA sequence: TGCAGTGCTAGAGGGAGGGATGAGACTGAAGCTTTCTTT. The chain joins TRBV20-1 to TRBJ1-1, with D hard to call. The CDR3 contains 13 residues. Germline-derived CDR1 and CDR2 are DFQATT and SNEGSKA (reference sequence). V was trimmed by 1 base and J by 5 bases, leaving 11 bases between them.

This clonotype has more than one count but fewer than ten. The CDR3, as DNA: TGTGCCAGCAGCGTAGTCGGAGGGCGCGAGCAGTACTTC. Its translation: CASSVVGGREQYF. The chain is built from TRBV9 and TRBJ2-7; tentatively, D is TRBD2 (6 bases). CDR3 length: 13 amino acids. Trimming removed 0 bases from V and 6 bases from J, with 10 bases in between. Per germline, CDR1 SGDLS and CDR2 YYNGEE.

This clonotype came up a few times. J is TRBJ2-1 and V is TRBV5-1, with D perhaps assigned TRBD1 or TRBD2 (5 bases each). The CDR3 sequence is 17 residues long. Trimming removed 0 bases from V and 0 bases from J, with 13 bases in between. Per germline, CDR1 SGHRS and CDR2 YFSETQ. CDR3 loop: CASSLVGAASSYNEQFF. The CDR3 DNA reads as TGCGCCAGCAGCTTGGTCGGGGCCGCCAGCTCCTACAATGAGCAGTTCTTC.

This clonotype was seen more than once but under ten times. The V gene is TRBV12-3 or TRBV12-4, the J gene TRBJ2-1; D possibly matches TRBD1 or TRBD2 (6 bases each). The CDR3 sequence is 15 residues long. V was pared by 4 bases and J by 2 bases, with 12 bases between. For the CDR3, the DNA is TGTGCCAGCAGTTGGGGGCGGGGCGCCTACAATGAGCAGTTCTTC. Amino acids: CASSWGRGAYNEQFF.

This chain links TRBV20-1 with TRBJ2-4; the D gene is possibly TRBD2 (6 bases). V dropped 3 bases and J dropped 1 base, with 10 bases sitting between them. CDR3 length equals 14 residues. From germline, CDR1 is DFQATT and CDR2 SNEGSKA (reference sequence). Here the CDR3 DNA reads TGCAGTGCTAGCCTAGGAGGGGCCAAAAACATTCAGTACTTC. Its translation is CSASLGGAKNIQYF.

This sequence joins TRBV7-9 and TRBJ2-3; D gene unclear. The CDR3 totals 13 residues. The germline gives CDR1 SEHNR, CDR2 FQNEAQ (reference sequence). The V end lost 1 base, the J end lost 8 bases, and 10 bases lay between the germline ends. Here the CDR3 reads CASSLGNVGTQYF. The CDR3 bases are TGTGCCAGCAGCTTAGGGAACGTGGGTACGCAGTATTTT. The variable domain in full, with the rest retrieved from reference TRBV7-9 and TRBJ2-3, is DTGVSQNPRHKITKRGQNVTFRCDPISEHNRLYWYRQTLGQGPEFLTYFQNEAQLEKSRLLSDRFSAERPKGSFSTLEIQRTEQGDSAMYLCASSLGNVGTQYFGPGTRLTVL.